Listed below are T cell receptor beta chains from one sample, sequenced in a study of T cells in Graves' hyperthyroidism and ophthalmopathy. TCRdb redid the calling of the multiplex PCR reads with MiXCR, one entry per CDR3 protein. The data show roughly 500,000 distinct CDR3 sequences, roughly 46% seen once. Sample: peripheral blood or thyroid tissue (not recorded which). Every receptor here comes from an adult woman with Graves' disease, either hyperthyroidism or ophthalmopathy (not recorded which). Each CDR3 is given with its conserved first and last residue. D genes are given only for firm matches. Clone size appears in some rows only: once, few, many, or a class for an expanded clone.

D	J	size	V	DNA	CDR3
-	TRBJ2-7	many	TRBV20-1	TGCAGTGCTAGAGATTTTCGGGGAGCCCTGGACGAGCAGTACTTC	CSARDFRGALDEQYF
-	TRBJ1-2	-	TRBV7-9	TGTGCCAGCAGCCCGGGCAGCACAACCTATGGCTACACCTTC	CASSPGSTTYGYTF
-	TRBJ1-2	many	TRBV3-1	TGTGCCAGCAGCCAAGTCGATCAGGGTGGCTACACCTTC	CASSQVDQGGYTF
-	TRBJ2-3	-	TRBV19	TGTGCCAGTAGTACACAGGGTATCACAGATACGCAGTATTTT	CASSTQGITDTQYF
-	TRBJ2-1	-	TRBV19	TGTGCCAGTAGTCCTACGGACGCGAGCTCCTACAATGAGCAGTTCTTC	CASSPTDASSYNEQFF
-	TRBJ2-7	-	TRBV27	TGTGCCAGCAGTTTATTGGGGGCGCCGGACGTCGACGAGCAGTACTTC	CASSLLGAPDVDEQYF
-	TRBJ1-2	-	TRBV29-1	TGCAGCGTTTGGGAGGATGCTAACTATGGCTACACCTTC	CSVWEDANYGYTF
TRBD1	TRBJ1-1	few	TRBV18	TGTGCCAGCTCACCCTGGACAGGGGAGAACACTGAAGCTTTCTTT	CASSPWTGENTEAFF
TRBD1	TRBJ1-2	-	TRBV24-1	TGTGCCACCAGTGATCCGGGACAGAGTTATTATGGCTACACCTTC	CATSDPGQSYYGYTF
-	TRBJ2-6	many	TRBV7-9	TGTGCCAGCGGCCCAGAGCAGGTTGGGGCCAACGTCCTGACTTTC	CASGPEQVGANVLTF
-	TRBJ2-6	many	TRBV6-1	TGTGCCAGCAGTGAAGCTTTGTCGGCTGGGGCCAACGTCCTGACTTTC	CASSEALSAGANVLTF
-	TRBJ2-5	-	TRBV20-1	TGCAGTGGGAGACAGGACCAAGAGACCCAGTACTTC	CSGRQDQETQYF
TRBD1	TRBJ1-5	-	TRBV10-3	TGTGCCACCGCTAGAATCAGGGGGGACAATCAGCCCCAGCATTTT	CATARIRGDNQPQHF
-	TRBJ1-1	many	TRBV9	TGTGCCAGCAGCGTCGACCTTTTAACTGAAGCTTTCTTT	CASSVDLLTEAFF
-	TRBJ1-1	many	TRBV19	TGTGCCAGTAGGTTGGGACGATGGAACACTGAAGCTTTCTTT	CASRLGRWNTEAFF
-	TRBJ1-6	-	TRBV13	TGTGCCAGCAGCTTGGTAGTAGCAGCGAATTCACCCCTCCACTTT	CASSLVVAANSPLHF
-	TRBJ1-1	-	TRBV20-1	TGCAGTGCTAGAGCCATCACAGGACACGCTTTCTTT	CSARAITGHAFF
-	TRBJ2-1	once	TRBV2	TGTGCCAGCAGTGAAGCGCGTACCCTGGGGGTGTATCGGTTCTTC	CASSEARTLGVYRFF
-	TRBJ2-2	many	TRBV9	TGTGCCAGCAGCGTAGCCGGGGCCCCGAACACCGGGGAGCTGTTTTTT	CASSVAGAPNTGELFF
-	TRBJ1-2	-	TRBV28	TGTGCCAGCAGTTTACCCGGGGCAGGTGACAACTATGGCTACACCTTC	CASSLPGAGDNYGYTF
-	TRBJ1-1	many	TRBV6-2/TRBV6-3	TGTGCCAGCATCAGGTTCCCCGAGAACACTGAAGCTTTCTTT	CASIRFPENTEAFF
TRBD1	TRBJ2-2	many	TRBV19	TGTGCCAGTAGTTCCAGGACAGGGGACACCGGGGAGCTGTTTTTT	CASSSRTGDTGELFF
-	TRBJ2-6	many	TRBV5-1	TGCGCCAGCAGCCCAGACCCACTTATCGCTGGGGCCAACGTCCTGACTTTC	CASSPDPLIAGANVLTF
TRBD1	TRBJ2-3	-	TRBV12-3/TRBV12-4	TGTGCCAGCAGCTACGGGACAGGGACTCGGGGAAATACGCAGTATTTT	CASSYGTGTRGNTQYF
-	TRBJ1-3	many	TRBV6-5	TGTGCCAGTCAGAGCTCTGGAAACACCATATATTTT	CASQSSGNTIYF
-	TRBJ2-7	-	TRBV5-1	TGCGCCAGCAGCACCCGGAGCAGGGGCACATACGAGCAGTACTTC	CASSTRSRGTYEQYF
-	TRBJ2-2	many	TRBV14	TGTGCCAGCAGCCAAGATCTAGGGACAATCCCCGGGGAGCTGTTTTTT	CASSQDLGTIPGELFF
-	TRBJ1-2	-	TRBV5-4	TGTGCCAGCACCGGGAATCTCGGCTACACCTTC	CASTGNLGYTF
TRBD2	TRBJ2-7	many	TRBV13	TGTGCCAGCAGCTTCCGAGGGAGGGCCTACGAGCAGTACTTC	CASSFRGRAYEQYF
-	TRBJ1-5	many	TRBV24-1	TGTGCCACCAGTGATTCACAGGGAGCGCAGCCCCAGCATTTT	CATSDSQGAQPQHF
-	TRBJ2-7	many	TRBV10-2	TGCGCCAGCGACCGGACTGGTGACTACGAGCAGTACTTC	CASDRTGDYEQYF
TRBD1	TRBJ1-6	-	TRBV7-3	TGTGCCAGCAGCACTACGCTTAATACAGGGGGTTCACCCCTCCACTTT	CASSTTLNTGGSPLHF
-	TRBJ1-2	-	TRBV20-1	TGCAGTGCTAGAGATTCCAACCCGGGACACTTGGACTATGGCTACACCTTC	CSARDSNPGHLDYGYTF
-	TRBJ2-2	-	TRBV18	TGTGCCAGCTCACCGCCATGGGGGGAGCTGTTTTTT	CASSPPWGELFF
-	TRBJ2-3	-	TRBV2	TGTGCCGTGGGACCCTATGGAGATACGCAGTATTTT	CAVGPYGDTQYF
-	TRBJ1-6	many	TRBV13	TGTGCCAGCAGCTTAGCTGCGGGGTATAATTCACCCCTCCACTTT	CASSLAAGYNSPLHF
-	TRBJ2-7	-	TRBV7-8	TGTGCCAGCAGCTCCCAGGGGGGTGGAACCTACGAGCAGTACTTC	CASSSQGGGTYEQYF
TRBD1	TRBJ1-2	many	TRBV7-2	TGTGCCAGCAGCTCAAAAACAGGGGAACTCGGCTACACCTTC	CASSSKTGELGYTF
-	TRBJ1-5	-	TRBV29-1	TGCAGCGTTTACGATTGGGGTCAGCCCCAGCATTTT	CSVYDWGQPQHF
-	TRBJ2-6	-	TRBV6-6	TGTGCCAGCAGTTACGGTGTCTATGGGGCCAACGTCCTGACTTTC	CASSYGVYGANVLTF